A selection of T cell receptor beta chains follows, all from one sample in a study of PD-1 blockade in classical Hodgkin lymphoma. Profiled with immunoSEQ multiplex PCR; TCRdb holds only in-frame clones, not every one. This sample carries more than 40,000 clones, roughly three quarters of them seen once, and the ten largest clones take around 2.8%. This sample comprised peripheral blood mononuclear cells (PBMCs), obtained before the second cycle of nivolumab. The origin of the receptors is a human donor with classical Hodgkin lymphoma. The CDR3 runs from the conserved cysteine through the conserved F or W. D genes are given only for firm matches. Clone size is stated in some rows and not others, as once, few, many or a class when expanded.

J gene: TRBJ2-7; D gene: -; clone size: -; V gene: TRBV12-5; CDR3 protein: CASGLPPTYEQYF; CDR3 DNA: TGTGCTAGTGGTTTGCCCCCGACCTACGAGCAGTACTTC
J gene: TRBJ2-3; D gene: -; clone size: -; V gene: TRBV6-5; CDR3 protein: CASSYQPFTDTQYF; CDR3 DNA: TGTGCCAGCAGTTACCAGCCATTCACAGATACGCAGTATTTT
J gene: TRBJ2-7; D gene: -; clone size: -; V gene: TRBV2; CDR3 protein: CASSDNVGQYF; CDR3 DNA: TGTGCCAGCAGTGATAATGTCGGGCAATACTTC
J gene: TRBJ1-2; D gene: -; clone size: -; V gene: TRBV7-8; CDR3 protein: CASSSTGGYTF; CDR3 DNA: TGTGCCAGCAGCTCGACGGGTGGCTACACCTTC
J gene: TRBJ1-6; D gene: -; clone size: -; V gene: TRBV4-2; CDR3 protein: CASSQEEVSGNSPLHF; CDR3 DNA: TGTGCCAGCAGCCAAGAGGAGGTTTCGGGGAATTCACCCCTCCACTTT
J gene: TRBJ2-1; D gene: -; clone size: -; V gene: TRBV16; CDR3 protein: CASSDWTTIHNEQFF; CDR3 DNA: TGTGCCAGCAGCGACTGGACTACTATTCACAATGAGCAGTTCTTC
J gene: TRBJ2-2; D gene: -; clone size: -; V gene: TRBV6-1; CDR3 protein: CASSDPGTRHTGELFF; CDR3 DNA: TGTGCCAGCAGTGATCCCGGGACGAGACACACCGGGGAGCTGTTTTTT
J gene: TRBJ2-5; D gene: -; clone size: -; V gene: TRBV25-1; CDR3 protein: CASSVGYGTQYF; CDR3 DNA: TGTGCCAGCAGTGTAGGTTATGGGACCCAGTACTTC
J gene: TRBJ2-7; D gene: TRBD1; clone size: -; V gene: TRBV5-1; CDR3 protein: CASSLTGGYYEQYF; CDR3 DNA: TGCGCCAGCAGCCTAACAGGGGGATACTACGAGCAGTACTTC
J gene: TRBJ2-5; D gene: -; clone size: -; V gene: TRBV27; CDR3 protein: CASRATVQETQYF; CDR3 DNA: TGTGCCAGCAGAGCGACAGTCCAGGAGACCCAGTACTTC
J gene: TRBJ2-6; D gene: -; clone size: -; V gene: TRBV27; CDR3 protein: CASSARFGGANVLTF; CDR3 DNA: TGTGCCAGCTCCGCCCGGTTCGGTGGGGCCAACGTCCTGACTTTC
J gene: TRBJ2-5; D gene: -; clone size: -; V gene: TRBV2; CDR3 protein: CASSEGGGLGETQYF; CDR3 DNA: TGTGCCAGCAGTGAAGGAGGAGGGCTCGGGGAGACCCAGTACTTC
J gene: TRBJ2-3; D gene: -; clone size: -; V gene: TRBV28; CDR3 protein: CATLDSKSSTDTQYF; CDR3 DNA: TGTGCCACCTTGGACTCGAAATCTAGCACAGATACGCAGTATTTT
J gene: TRBJ1-2; D gene: -; clone size: -; V gene: TRBV9; CDR3 protein: CASSVEGFVGGYTF; CDR3 DNA: TGTGCCAGCAGCGTTGAGGGGTTTGTGGGGGGCTACACCTTC
J gene: TRBJ1-1; D gene: -; clone size: -; V gene: TRBV27; CDR3 protein: CASSTRIFFRGNTEAFF; CDR3 DNA: TGTGCCAGCAGTACACGAATCTTTTTCAGGGGGAACACTGAAGCTTTCTTT
J gene: TRBJ2-2; D gene: TRBD2; clone size: -; V gene: TRBV7-2; CDR3 protein: CASSLESGRLGELFF; CDR3 DNA: TGTGCCAGCAGCTTAGAAAGCGGGAGGCTCGGGGAGCTGTTTTTT
J gene: TRBJ2-7; D gene: -; clone size: -; V gene: TRBV28; CDR3 protein: CASSLTGLSGEQYF; CDR3 DNA: TGTGCCAGCAGTTTAACGGGCCTATCGGGAGAGCAGTACTTC
J gene: TRBJ2-1; D gene: TRBD1; clone size: few; V gene: TRBV28; CDR3 protein: CAALRFRTGGNEQFF; CDR3 DNA: TGTGCCGCACTTAGGTTTCGGACAGGGGGTAATGAGCAGTTCTTC
J gene: TRBJ2-2; D gene: -; clone size: once; V gene: TRBV27; CDR3 protein: CASSDTPITGELFF; CDR3 DNA: TGTGCCAGCAGCGACACCCCTATCACCGGGGAGCTGTTTTTT
J gene: TRBJ1-1; D gene: -; clone size: few; V gene: TRBV21-1; CDR3 protein: CASEGRWDTWCTEAFF; CDR3 DNA: TGTGCCAGCGAGGGGCGGTGGGACACCTGGTGCACTGAAGCTTTCTTT
J gene: TRBJ2-7; D gene: -; clone size: -; V gene: TRBV6-6; CDR3 protein: CASSLNYEQYF; CDR3 DNA: TGTGCCAGCAGCCTGAACTACGAGCAGTACTTC
J gene: TRBJ2-1; D gene: -; clone size: -; V gene: TRBV2; CDR3 protein: CAVKGPHNEQFF; CDR3 DNA: TGTGCCGTCAAGGGGCCTCACAATGAGCAGTTCTTC
J gene: TRBJ1-1; D gene: -; clone size: -; V gene: TRBV19; CDR3 protein: CASRILGDTEAFF; CDR3 DNA: TGTGCCAGTAGGATCCTGGGGGACACTGAAGCTTTCTTT
J gene: TRBJ2-7; D gene: -; clone size: -; V gene: TRBV7-6; CDR3 protein: CASSQTSSYEQYF; CDR3 DNA: TGTGCCAGCAGCCAAACTAGCAGCTACGAGCAGTACTTC
J gene: TRBJ2-2; D gene: TRBD1; clone size: -; V gene: TRBV2; CDR3 protein: CASSEGWTGVGELFF; CDR3 DNA: TGTGCCAGCAGTGAAGGTTGGACAGGAGTCGGGGAGCTGTTTTTT
J gene: TRBJ1-1; D gene: -; clone size: -; V gene: TRBV19; CDR3 protein: CASSPRGDTEAFF; CDR3 DNA: TGTGCCAGTAGTCCAAGGGGGGACACTGAAGCTTTCTTT
J gene: TRBJ2-7; D gene: TRBD1; clone size: -; V gene: TRBV27; CDR3 protein: CASSSRTGIYEQYF; CDR3 DNA: TGTGCCAGCAGTTCCAGGACAGGGATCTACGAGCAGTACTTC
J gene: TRBJ2-7; D gene: TRBD2; clone size: -; V gene: TRBV10-3; CDR3 protein: CAIREREDEQYF; CDR3 DNA: TGTGCCATCAGGGAACGGGAGGACGAGCAGTACTTC
J gene: TRBJ2-7; D gene: -; clone size: few; V gene: TRBV19; CDR3 protein: CATAPGRWGYEQYF; CDR3 DNA: TGTGCCACTGCTCCGGGACGGTGGGGTTACGAGCAGTACTTC
J gene: TRBJ1-4; D gene: -; clone size: few; V gene: TRBV5-1; CDR3 protein: CASSLGTGWNEKLFF; CDR3 DNA: TGCGCCAGCAGCTTGGGGACGGGGTGGAATGAAAAACTGTTTTTT
J gene: TRBJ2-6; D gene: -; clone size: -; V gene: TRBV9; CDR3 protein: CASSVSGEEGSGANVLTF; CDR3 DNA: TGTGCCAGCAGCGTATCCGGGGAGGAGGGCTCTGGGGCCAACGTCCTGACTTTC
J gene: TRBJ2-2; D gene: TRBD1; clone size: -; V gene: TRBV6-5; CDR3 protein: CASSYGTGFGELFF; CDR3 DNA: TGTGCCAGCAGTTACGGGACAGGGTTTGGGGAGCTGTTTTTT
J gene: TRBJ1-2; D gene: -; clone size: -; V gene: TRBV27; CDR3 protein: CASSKVHYGYTF; CDR3 DNA: TGTGCCAGCAGTAAAGTTCATTATGGCTACACCTTC
J gene: TRBJ2-3; D gene: -; clone size: -; V gene: TRBV7-9; CDR3 protein: CASSPDGGSTDTQYF; CDR3 DNA: TGTGCCAGCAGCCCAGATGGCGGTAGCACAGATACGCAGTATTTT
J gene: TRBJ2-2; D gene: -; clone size: -; V gene: TRBV19; CDR3 protein: CASSGSSGGGELFF; CDR3 DNA: TGTGCCAGTAGTGGCTCCTCCGGGGGCGGGGAGCTGTTTTTT
J gene: TRBJ1-6; D gene: -; clone size: few; V gene: TRBV19; CDR3 protein: CASSRGAGPNSPLHF; CDR3 DNA: TGTGCCAGTAGTAGAGGGGCTGGGCCTAATTCACCCCTCCACTTT
J gene: TRBJ2-4; D gene: -; clone size: -; V gene: TRBV9; CDR3 protein: CASSAQLSAIQYF; CDR3 DNA: TGTGCCAGCAGCGCTCAATTAAGTGCCATTCAGTACTTC
J gene: TRBJ2-7; D gene: TRBD2; clone size: -; V gene: TRBV10-3; CDR3 protein: CAISESREGTSGLSYEQYF; CDR3 DNA: TGTGCCATCAGTGAGTCAAGGGAGGGAACTAGCGGCCTTTCTTACGAGCAGTACTTC
J gene: TRBJ2-5; D gene: TRBD1; clone size: -; V gene: TRBV7-9; CDR3 protein: CASSLFGTGGRLETQYF; CDR3 DNA: TGTGCCAGCAGCTTATTTGGGACAGGGGGCCGGTTGGAGACCCAGTACTTC
J gene: TRBJ1-1; D gene: -; clone size: -; V gene: TRBV5-1; CDR3 protein: CASRGFFMNTEAFF; CDR3 DNA: TGCGCAAGCCGAGGTTTCTTCATGAACACTGAAGCTTTCTTT
J gene: TRBJ1-3; D gene: -; clone size: -; V gene: TRBV9; CDR3 protein: CASSPSGNTIYF; CDR3 DNA: TGTGCCAGCAGCCCCTCCGGAAACACCATATATTTT
J gene: TRBJ1-2; D gene: TRBD1; clone size: -; V gene: TRBV28; CDR3 protein: CASFVPGQGADGYTF; CDR3 DNA: TGTGCCAGCTTTGTACCCGGACAGGGGGCAGATGGCTACACCTTC
J gene: TRBJ2-7; D gene: -; clone size: -; V gene: TRBV14; CDR3 protein: CASSHLLGLATYEQYF; CDR3 DNA: TGTGCCAGCAGCCATCTCTTGGGGCTCGCAACCTACGAGCAGTACTTC
J gene: TRBJ2-2; D gene: -; clone size: once; V gene: TRBV5-5; CDR3 protein: CASSLNSPSWTGELFF; CDR3 DNA: TGTGCCAGCAGCTTGAACTCGCCATCGTGGACCGGGGAGCTGTTTTTT
J gene: TRBJ1-2; D gene: -; clone size: -; V gene: TRBV9; CDR3 protein: CASSPRARNYGYTF; CDR3 DNA: TGTGCCAGCAGCCCCAGGGCCCGTAACTATGGCTACACCTTC
J gene: TRBJ1-1; D gene: -; clone size: -; V gene: TRBV9; CDR3 protein: CASSAGQSFRNTEAFF; CDR3 DNA: TGTGCCAGCAGCGCCGGACAGAGCTTTAGGAACACTGAAGCTTTCTTT
J gene: TRBJ1-5; D gene: TRBD1; clone size: -; V gene: TRBV5-7; CDR3 protein: CASSSNFKGQGMGQPQHF; CDR3 DNA: TGTGCCAGCAGCTCTAACTTCAAAGGACAGGGAATGGGGCAGCCCCAGCATTTT
J gene: TRBJ2-1; D gene: TRBD2; clone size: -; V gene: TRBV9; CDR3 protein: CASSVGGLAGQMNEQFF; CDR3 DNA: TGTGCCAGCAGCGTAGGGGGACTAGCGGGTCAGATGAATGAGCAGTTCTTC
J gene: TRBJ1-6; D gene: -; clone size: -; V gene: TRBV2; CDR3 protein: CASREGLNNSPLHF; CDR3 DNA: TGTGCCAGCAGAGAGGGACTTAACAATTCACCCCTCCACTTT
J gene: TRBJ2-1; D gene: TRBD2; clone size: -; V gene: TRBV9; CDR3 protein: CASSPSPGGLNEQFF; CDR3 DNA: TGTGCCAGCAGCCCCTCCCCGGGAGGCCTCAATGAGCAGTTCTTC
J gene: TRBJ1-2; D gene: -; clone size: -; V gene: TRBV4-1; CDR3 protein: CASSPEGTGPLGGYTF; CDR3 DNA: TGCGCCAGCAGCCCCGAGGGAACAGGCCCCCTAGGTGGCTACACCTTC